This T cell receptor (beta chain) derives from a study of T-cell reconstitution after alpha-beta-depleted transplantation in children. As to this clonotype: The antigen is undetermined.

This sample's TCRbeta library carried unique molecular identifier barcodes. MiXCR was run by TCRdb on the PCR reads, yielding one entry per CDR3 protein. The table records roughly 350,000 distinct CDR3 sequences, roughly 16% of them present only once. Study observations and caveats: Expanded clones from the graft, numbering several hundred, reportedly supplied alpha-beta T cells about two months after transplant. High day-60 TCRbeta diversity in some patients came from surviving recipient T cells and thymic progenitors. By one year post-transplant, T-cell counts and diversity largely arose from T cells that were newly produced.

This CDR3 has 16 residues. Germline loops: CDR1 SGHVS, CDR2 FNYEAQ. Trimming removed 0 bases at V and 4 bases at J, with 15 bases between. The sample here was PBMCs, mostly from graft donor cells, taken 360 days after TCRalphabeta/CD19-depleted stem cell transplant. The clonotype originates from a male patient between 2 and 10 years old who had a stem cell transplant for acute lymphoblastic leukemia, so the T cells may come from the graft donor. The genes are TRBV7-6 and TRBJ1-1; D gene uncertain. The CDR3: CASSLAKGAIGTEAFF. CDR3 bases: TGTGCCAGCAGCTTAGCGAAAGGCGCTATAGGCACTGAAGCTTTCTTT.